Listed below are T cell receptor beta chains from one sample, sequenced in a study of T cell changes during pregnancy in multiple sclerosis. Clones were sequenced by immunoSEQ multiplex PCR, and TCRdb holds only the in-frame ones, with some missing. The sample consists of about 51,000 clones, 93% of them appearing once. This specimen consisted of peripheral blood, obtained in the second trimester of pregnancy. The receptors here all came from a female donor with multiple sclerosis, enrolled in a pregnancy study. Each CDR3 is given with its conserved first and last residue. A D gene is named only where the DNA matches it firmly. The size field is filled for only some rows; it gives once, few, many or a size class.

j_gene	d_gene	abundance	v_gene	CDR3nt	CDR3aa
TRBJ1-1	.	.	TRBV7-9	TGTGCCAGCAGCTTAGTACAGGGCCGGGCTAGTGAAGCTTTCTTT	CASSLVQGRASEAFF
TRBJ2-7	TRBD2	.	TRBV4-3	TGCGCCAGCAGCCGGCTAGCGGGAGGCGAGCAGTACTTC	CASSRLAGGEQYF
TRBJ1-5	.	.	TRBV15	TGTGCCACCAGCAGAGATAAGGGAGGCCAGCCCCAGCATTTT	CATSRDKGGQPQHF
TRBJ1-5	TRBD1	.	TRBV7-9	TGTGCCAGCAGCGACGCGACAGGGGCTAGTCAGCCCCAGCATTTT	CASSDATGASQPQHF
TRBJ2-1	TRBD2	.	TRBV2	TGTGCCAGCAGTGATGGCGGGAGTAAGTACAATGAGCAGTTCTTC	CASSDGGSKYNEQFF
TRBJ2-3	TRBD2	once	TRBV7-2	TGTGCCAGCAGCTTAACCCACCTAGCGGGGGGGGCAGATACGCAGTATTTT	CASSLTHLAGGADTQYF
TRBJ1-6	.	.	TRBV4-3	TGCGCCAGCAGCCAAGATCGGGGGGCCGGAAAACCCCTCCACTTT	CASSQDRGAGKPLHF
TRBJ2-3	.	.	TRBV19	TGTGCCAGTAGTTTGGGCCTTACCCCAGATACGCAGTATTTT	CASSLGLTPDTQYF
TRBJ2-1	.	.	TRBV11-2	TGTGCCAGCAGCTTGGAGGCGATTGCGGGACCCGTGGGGAATGAGCAGTTCTTC	CASSLEAIAGPVGNEQFF
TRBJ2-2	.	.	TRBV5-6	TGTGCCAGCAGCTTGGCCCCGGGAATCCCGAACACCGGGGAGCTGTTTTTT	CASSLAPGIPNTGELFF
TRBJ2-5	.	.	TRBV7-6	TGTGCCAGCAGCTTCATCCAAGAGACCCAGTACTTC	CASSFIQETQYF
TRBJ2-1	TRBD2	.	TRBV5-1	TGCGCCAGCAGCTTGGAGACTAGCGGGAGGACCTACAATGAGCAGTTCTTC	CASSLETSGRTYNEQFF
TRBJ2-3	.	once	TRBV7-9	TGTGCCAGCAGCTACCGGGGGACAGATACGCAGTATTTT	CASSYRGTDTQYF
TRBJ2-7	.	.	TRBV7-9	TGTGCCAGCAGCCAGGGGGGCCACGAGCAGTACTTC	CASSQGGHEQYF
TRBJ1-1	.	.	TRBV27	TGTGCCAGCAGTTTCACAAAGAACACTGAAGCTTTCTTT	CASSFTKNTEAFF
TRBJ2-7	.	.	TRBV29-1	TGCAGCGTTGAACATTCCTACGAGCAGTACTTC	CSVEHSYEQYF
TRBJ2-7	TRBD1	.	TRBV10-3	TGTGCCACCGCACAGGGGGAGATCTACGAGCAGTACTTC	CATAQGEIYEQYF
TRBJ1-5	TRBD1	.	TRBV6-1	TGTGCCAGTCAGGGGGTTAGCAATCAGCCCCAGCATTTT	CASQGVSNQPQHF
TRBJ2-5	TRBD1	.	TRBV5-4	TGTGCCAGCAGCCCCGGACAGGGAGAGACCCAGTACTTC	CASSPGQGETQYF
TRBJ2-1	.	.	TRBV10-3	TGTGCCATCAGTTCCCTAGGAGACTACAATGAGCAGTTCTTC	CAISSLGDYNEQFF
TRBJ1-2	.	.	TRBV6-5	TGTGCCAGCAGTTATTTAGGGGACTCTAGGGATGGCTACACCTTC	CASSYLGDSRDGYTF
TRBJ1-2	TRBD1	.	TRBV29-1	TGCAGCGCCGCCGGACAGGGGCGTAACTATGGCTACACCTTC	CSAAGQGRNYGYTF
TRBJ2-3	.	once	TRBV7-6	TGTGCCAGCAGCTTAAATCAGGGGCGGAGCACAGATACGCAGTATTTT	CASSLNQGRSTDTQYF
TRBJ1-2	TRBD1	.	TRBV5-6	TGTGCCAGCAGCCGCCGGGACAGACCCAACTATGGCTACACCTTC	CASSRRDRPNYGYTF
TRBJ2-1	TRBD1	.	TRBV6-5	TGTGCCAGCAGTACCTCGGACAGGGGGAATGAGCAGTTCTTC	CASSTSDRGNEQFF
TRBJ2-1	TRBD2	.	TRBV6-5	TGTGCCAGCAGTTACTCGATGGGACTAGCGGACAATGAGCAGTTCTTC	CASSYSMGLADNEQFF
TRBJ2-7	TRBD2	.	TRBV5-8	TGTGCCGATAGGACTAGCGGGGTCTACGAGCAGTACTTC	CADRTSGVYEQYF
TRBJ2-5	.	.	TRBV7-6	TGTGCCAGCAGTTACCTGATGGCCCAAGAGACCCAGTACTTC	CASSYLMAQETQYF
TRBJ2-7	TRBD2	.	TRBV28	TGTGCCAGCAGTTTTGCGGGAGAAGTCGACGAGCAGTACTTC	CASSFAGEVDEQYF
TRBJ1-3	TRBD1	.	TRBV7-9	TGTGCCAGCAGCTGGGGACAGGGGGCCGGAAACACCATATATTTT	CASSWGQGAGNTIYF
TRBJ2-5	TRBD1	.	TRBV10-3	TGTGCCATCAGTGACAGGGGGACGAAGGCAGAGACCCAGTACTTC	CAISDRGTKAETQYF
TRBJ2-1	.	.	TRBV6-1	TGTGCCAGCAGTGAACTCCCTAGCAACCCAGTGTATGAGCAGTTCTTC	CASSELPSNPVYEQFF
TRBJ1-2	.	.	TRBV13	TGTGCCAGCAGCGGCCGGGGTAACTATGGCTACACCTTC	CASSGRGNYGYTF
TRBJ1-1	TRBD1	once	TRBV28	TGTGCCAGCAGTTTACTCTCAGGGGGAAGTACTGAAGCTTTCTTT	CASSLLSGGSTEAFF
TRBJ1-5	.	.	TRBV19	TGTGCCAGTAGTATAGTGGGGGGGGCGGATCAGCCCCAGCATTTT	CASSIVGGADQPQHF
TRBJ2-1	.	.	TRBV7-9	TGTGCCAGCAGCTATAGAGGCAGGGGGGATTACAATGAGCAGTTCTTC	CASSYRGRGDYNEQFF
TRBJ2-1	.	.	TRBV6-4	TGTGCCAGCAGTGATGGGCGGGCCCCAGGCAATGAGCAGTTCTTC	CASSDGRAPGNEQFF
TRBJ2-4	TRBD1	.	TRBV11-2	TGTGCCAGCAGCCTCGGACAGGGCGCCTCTGACATTCAGTACTTC	CASSLGQGASDIQYF
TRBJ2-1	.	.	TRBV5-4	TGTGCCAGCAGCCGGGGAGGAGGGCCGTTCTACAATGAGCAGTTCTTC	CASSRGGGPFYNEQFF
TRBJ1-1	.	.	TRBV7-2	TGTGCCAGCAGCCCCCGGAGCACTGAAGCTTTCTTT	CASSPRSTEAFF
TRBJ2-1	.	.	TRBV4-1	TGCGCCAGCAGCCAAGACTTGTCCTACAATGAGCAGTTCTTC	CASSQDLSYNEQFF
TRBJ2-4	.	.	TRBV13	TGTGCCAGCAGCTTATCCAGGGCACTAGCCAAAAACATTCAGTACTTC	CASSLSRALAKNIQYF
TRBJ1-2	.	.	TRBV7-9	TGTGCCAGCACCCCTTTCTTCTACGCACGTGGCTACACCTTC	CASTPFFYARGYTF
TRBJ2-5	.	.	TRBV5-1	TGCGCCAGCAGCTTGGCCCCAGGACAGTACCAAGAGACCCAGTACTTC	CASSLAPGQYQETQYF
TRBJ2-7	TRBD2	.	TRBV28	TGTGCCAGCAGTTTGCGGGAGTCATACGAGCAGTACTTC	CASSLRESYEQYF
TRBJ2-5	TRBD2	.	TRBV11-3	TGTGCCAGCAGCTCCGGGGGGGCTTCAAGAGGGACCCAGTACTTC	CASSSGGASRGTQYF
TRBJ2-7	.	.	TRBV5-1	TGCGCCAGCAGCCTTCCTTACATAACCGAGCAGTACTTC	CASSLPYITEQYF
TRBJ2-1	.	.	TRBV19	TGTGCCAGCCCTCCCCGTCTGGCGGGCTTACAATCGGGTGAGCAGTTCTTC	CASPPRLAGLQSGEQFF
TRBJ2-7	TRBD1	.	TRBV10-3	TGTGCCATCAGTGAGTCTTGGACAGGTTACTCCTACGAGCAGTACTTC	CAISESWTGYSYEQYF
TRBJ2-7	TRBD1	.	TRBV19	TGTGCCAGTACCCCGGGACAGGGGTTATACGAGCAGTACTTC	CASTPGQGLYEQYF
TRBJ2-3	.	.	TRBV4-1	TGCGCCAGCAGCCGAGGAGAGCCCACAGATACGCAGTATTTT	CASSRGEPTDTQYF
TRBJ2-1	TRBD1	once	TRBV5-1	TGCGCCAGCTCCCCGGGACAGGGGACAGGAATCTACAATGAGCAGTTCTTC	CASSPGQGTGIYNEQFF
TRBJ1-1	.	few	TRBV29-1	TGCAGCGTTGTTAGTCGCACTGAAGCTTTCTTT	CSVVSRTEAFF
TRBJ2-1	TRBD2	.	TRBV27	TGTGCCAGCAGTTCAGAACTAGCGGAAAGCGCCTACAATGAGCAGTTCTTC	CASSSELAESAYNEQFF
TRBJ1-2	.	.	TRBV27	TGTGCCAGCAGTTTTGGACACCCTAACTATGGCTACACCTTC	CASSFGHPNYGYTF
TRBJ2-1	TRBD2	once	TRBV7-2	TGTGCCAGCAGCTTACTTCCCGGGACTAGCGGGAGGGCCGGCAATGAGCAGTTCTTC	CASSLLPGTSGRAGNEQFF
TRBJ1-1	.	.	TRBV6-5	TGTGCCAGCAGCCCCAGGGTTTTAAACACTGAAGCTTTCTTT	CASSPRVLNTEAFF
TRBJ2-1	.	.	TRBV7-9	TGTGCCAGCAGCCTTGACAATGAGCAGTTCTTC	CASSLDNEQFF
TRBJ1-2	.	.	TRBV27	TGTGCCAGCAGTAGCGGGGGTGCTAACTATGGCTACACCTTC	CASSSGGANYGYTF